Below, 25 T cell receptor beta chains from the same sample are listed, as sequenced in a study of blood T cell repertoires in COVID-19. Using immunoSEQ multiplex PCR, the repertoire was profiled, and TCRdb retains in-frame clones only, with some absent. The table has approximately 210,000 clones, 80% to 90% seen once. Input material: PBMCs or T cells enriched from blood (not recorded which). The receptors were sampled from a woman aged 45 to 65 with acute COVID-19.

The chain links TRBV18 to TRBJ2-5; tentatively, D is TRBD2 (6 bases). CDR1 KGHSH and CDR2 LQKENI come from the germline V gene. V lost 3 bases to trimming and J lost 5 bases, with 16 bases between them. CDR3 length: 15 amino acids. CDR3 region: CASSPISGVGETQYF. The DNA of the CDR3 is TGTGCCAGCTCACCTATCTCGGGAGTTGGGGAGACCCAGTACTTC.

This clone turned up a few times. The chain employs TRBV10-1 and TRBJ1-5, with a tentative D call TRBD1 (5 bases). The germline CDR1 and CDR2 sequences are WNHNN and SYGVQD (reference sequence). The CDR3 totals 17 residues. Trimming removed 2 bases from V and 2 bases from J, with 16 bases in between. CDR3 region: CASSEKGELYGNQPQHF. CDR3 in DNA: TGCGCCAGCAGTGAGAAAGGGGAATTGTATGGCAATCAGCCCCAGCATTTT.

This clone was counted once. The rearrangement joins TRBV27 to TRBJ1-5; unclear D gene. V lost 6 bases and J 3 bases, leaving 15 bases between the germline ends. Germline loops: CDR1 MNHEY, CDR2 SMNVEV (reference sequence). The CDR3 is made up of 15 amino acids. The CDR3 sequence is CASSQVGTINQPQHF. In DNA form, the CDR3 reads TGTGCCAGCAGCCAGGTTGGCACGATCAATCAGCCCCAGCATTTT.

This clone was picked up a small number of times. This chain connects TRBV27 to TRBJ2-1, with D perhaps TRBD2 (6 bases). Per germline, CDR1 MNHEY and CDR2 SMNVEV (reference sequence). Trimming cost V 3 bases and J 1 base, with 10 bases left between them. The CDR3 loop spans 15 amino acids. The CDR3 here is CASSFRGTSYNEQFF. The CDR3 DNA follows: TGTGCCAGCAGTTTTCGGGGGACTTCCTACAATGAGCAGTTCTTC.

This sequence joins TRBV9 and TRBJ2-5; tentatively, D is TRBD2 (6 bases). The CDR3 extends over 14 amino acids. The V and J ends lost 4 bases and 5 bases respectively, with 15 bases between them. Germline-derived CDR1 and CDR2 are SGDLS and YYNGEE. In nucleotides, the CDR3 is TGTGCCAGCAGCACCCGGACTGGGGGGGAGACCCAGTACTTC. Translating gives CASSTRTGGETQYF.

The chain combines TRBV6-5 with TRBJ2-7, with 9 positions matching TRBD1. The CDR3 spans 15 residues. Germline V CDR1 and CDR2: MNHEY, SVGAGI. With 4 bases clipped from V and 0 bases from J, the junction kept 4 bases outside the gene matches. The CDR3 loop is CASSLTGQGSYEQYF. The CDR3 DNA is TGTGCCAGCAGTTTGACGGGACAGGGCTCCTACGAGCAGTACTTC.

This chain joins TRBV19 and TRBJ1-6; D might be TRBD1 (6 bases). The germline gives CDR1 LNHDA, CDR2 SQIVND (reference sequence). CDR3 length: 20 amino acids. V lost 2 bases and J 7 bases, leaving 27 bases between the germline ends. In nucleotides, the CDR3 is TGTGCCAGTAGTATAACCGGAGGACAGAACATTCGAGTCCGGAATTCACCCCTCCACTTT. This encodes CASSITGGQNIRVRNSPLHF.

CDR3 loop: CASSSGTMSSYNEQFF. The CDR3 DNA follows: TGTGCCAGCAGTAGCGGGACCATGAGCTCCTACAATGAGCAGTTCTTC. The chain links TRBV27 to TRBJ2-1, with 7 bases lining up with TRBD2. Germline V gene lookup returns CDR1 MNHEY and CDR2 SMNVEV (reference sequence). CDR3 length: 16 amino acids. The ends lost 5 bases at V and 0 bases at J; junction bases unmatched: 7.

V and J are TRBV12-3 or TRBV12-4 and TRBJ1-2; TRBD1 agrees at 9 bases. Trimming cost V 8 bases and J 4 bases; bases outside gene matches: 5. The CDR3 has 13 amino acids. CDR3: CASPTGGVYGYTF. For the CDR3, the DNA is TGTGCCAGCCCTACAGGGGGCGTCTATGGCTACACCTTC.

This chain connects TRBV28 to TRBJ1-3; 9 bases are a match to TRBD1. Germline CDR1 and CDR2: MDHEN and SYDVKM. The trim removed 6 bases at V and 0 bases at J, leaving 12 bases unmatched. The CDR3 spans 18 residues. CDR3 nucleotide sequence: TGTGCCAGCAGGGTTACAGGGGGCGGAGGACACTCTGGAAACACCATATATTTT. It is translated as CASRVTGGGGHSGNTIYF.

Only one count was recorded for this clone. The rearrangement joins TRBV14 to TRBJ1-6; D is ambiguous. Germline lookup yields CDR1 SGHDN and CDR2 FVKESK. This CDR3 contains 11 residues. V was shortened by 3 bases and J by 9 bases, with 3 bases between the two germline ends. This chain's CDR3 is CASSQSSPLHF. In nucleotides, the CDR3 is TGTGCCAGCAGCCAGAGTTCACCCCTCCACTTT. Using reference TRBV14 and TRBJ1-6 for the parts outside the CDR3, the full variable domain is EAGVTQFPSHSVIEKGQTVTLRCDPISGHDNLYWYRRVMGKEIKFLLHFVKESKQDESGMPNNRFLAERTGGTYSTLKVQPAELEDSGVYFCASSQSSPLHFGNGTRLTVT.

The chain is built from TRBV19 and TRBJ2-7; 10 nucleotides align to TRBD2. Trimming took 6 bases from V and 4 from J; bases not matched to a gene: 9. The CDR3 extends over 15 amino acids. Per germline, CDR1 LNHDA and CDR2 SQIVND (reference sequence). The CDR3 coding sequence is TGTGCCAGTAGCCTTCTAGCGGGAGAGGGGTACGAGCAGTACTTC. Residues: CASSLLAGEGYEQYF.

This clone has more than one count but fewer than ten. This sequence joins TRBV2 and TRBJ1-5; D unclear. Looked up from germline, CDR1 is SNHLY and CDR2 is FYNNEI. Trimming took off 7 bases at V and 2 bases at J, with 15 bases between the two ends. This CDR3 region has 15 residues. CDR3 bases: TGTGCCAGCATGGCCAAATGGGAGGGCAATCAGCCCCAGCATTTT. This sequence encodes CASMAKWEGNQPQHF.

The CDR3 DNA sequence: TGTGCCAGTAAGGAGCGGGAGGGGAACGAGCAGTACTTC. This gives the protein CASKEREGNEQYF. The chain recombines TRBV19 with TRBJ2-7; TRBD2 matches 10 bases. Trimming took 7 bases from V and 5 from J; bases not matched to a gene: 5. Germline V gene data show CDR1 as LNHDA and CDR2 as SQIVND (reference sequence). The CDR3 spans 13 residues.

V usage is TRBV5-4 and J usage is TRBJ2-5; TRBD2 aligns across 7 bases. The CDR3 sequence is 15 residues long. Germline loops: CDR1 SGHNT, CDR2 YYREEE (reference sequence). J lost 5 bases, V lost 2 bases, and 9 bases had no gene match. CDR3 protein: CASSLRGSGWETQYF. For the CDR3, the DNA is TGTGCCAGCAGCTTACGCGGGAGTGGTTGGGAGACCCAGTACTTC.

CDR3 amino acids: CASSFLFQGGQPQHF. CDR3 in DNA: TGTGCCAGCAGCTTTCTCTTTCAGGGAGGTCAGCCCCAGCATTTT. The chain recombines TRBV5-5 with TRBJ1-5; D might be TRBD1 (5 bases). The CDR3 spans 15 residues. Germline CDR1 SGHKS, CDR2 YYEKEE (reference sequence). V was trimmed by 2 bases and J by 6 bases, leaving 15 bases between them. Combining the CDR3 with reference TRBV5-5 and TRBJ1-5 gives the whole variable domain DAGVTQSPTHLIKTRGQQVTLRCSPISGHKSVSWYQQVLGQGPQFIFQYYEKEERGRGNFPDRFSARQFPNYSSELNVNALLLGDSALYLCASSFLFQGGQPQHFGDGTRLSIL.

The rearrangement links TRBV19 to TRBJ2-1; 7 bases map to TRBD1. V lost 5 bases, J lost 4 bases, and 5 bases stayed unmatched. Germline CDR1 and CDR2: LNHDA and SQIVND (reference sequence). CDR3 length: 14 residues. As DNA, the CDR3 is TGTGCCAGTAGTCTCGGGACAGCGTACAATGAGCAGTTCTTC. Amino acid sequence: CASSLGTAYNEQFF.

This clone appeared a few times. V gene TRBV4-1 combines with J gene TRBJ1-6, with TRBD1 matching 7 bases. The CDR3 runs to 16 residues. Germline assignment: CDR1 MGHRA and CDR2 YSYEKL. Trimming at V came to 4 bases and at J to 3 bases, leaving 6 bases not matched to a gene. CDR3 residues: CASSLGQSFYNSPLHF. The CDR3 DNA reads TGCGCCAGCAGCCTGGGACAGAGCTTCTATAATTCACCCCTCCACTTT.

The CDR3 loop reads CASSLAGRINEQYF. CDR3 DNA: TGTGCCAGCAGCCTAGCGGGCCGCATCAACGAGCAGTACTTC. The chain couples TRBV2 to TRBJ2-7; 8 bases align to TRBD2. The junction had 9 bases not matched to a gene; V was cut back by 6 bases and J by 5 bases. The CDR3 totals 14 residues. Germline V gives CDR1 SNHLY, CDR2 FYNNEI.

This rearrangement joins TRBV6-2 or TRBV6-3 to TRBJ2-2, with 9 bases fitting TRBD1. V dropped 6 bases and J dropped 0; count of bases not matched to a gene: 5. Germline assignment: CDR1 MNHEY and CDR2 SVGEGT. This CDR3 contains 16 residues. CDR3: CASSWGQGPNTGELFF. CDR3 DNA sequence: TGTGCCAGCAGCTGGGGACAGGGACCGAACACCGGGGAGCTGTTTTTT.

The V call is TRBV24-1, the J call TRBJ1-5; a possible D gene is TRBD1 (5 bases). Deletions cut 2 bases from V and 1 base from J, with 17 bases between. The CDR3 consists of 18 residues. Germline V gene sequence: CDR1 KGHDR, CDR2 SFDVKD. In DNA form, the CDR3 reads TGTGCCACCAGTGATTCGGGGGGACTAATGGGAAGCAATCAGCCCCAGCATTTT. The encoded protein is CATSDSGGLMGSNQPQHF.

About this clone: Germline and junction disagree at one end, which may indicate a read error. The V and J genes are TRBV7-9 and TRBJ2-3; 9 bases align to TRBD2. This CDR3 has 15 amino acids. Germline-derived CDR1 and CDR2 are SEHNR and FQNEAQ (reference sequence). This chain's CDR3 is CASSLAGAPTDTQYF. The CDR3 DNA reads TGTGCCAGCAGTTTAGCGGGAGCGCCCACAGATACGCAGTATTTT.

The J gene is TRBJ1-4, the V gene TRBV2; a possible D gene is TRBD1 (6 bases). The CDR3 has 13 residues. Germline assignment: CDR1 SNHLY and CDR2 FYNNEI. V lost 10 bases and J lost 3, with 12 bases in between. The CDR3, as DNA: TGTGCCATCAGGGGCTCCTCTAATGAAAAACTGTTTTTT. It specifies CAIRGSSNEKLFF.

This chain joins TRBV27 and TRBJ1-2, with D possibly TRBD1 on 5 matching bases. The V end lost 5 bases, the J end lost 8 bases, and 12 bases lay between the germline ends. The germline gives CDR1 MNHEY, CDR2 SMNVEV (reference sequence). The CDR3 is 12 amino acids. CDR3 nucleotides: TGTGCCAGCAGTGGGGACTTTTGGGGCTACACCTTC. Translation: CASSGDFWGYTF.

This clone was detected once. This sequence joins TRBV11-3 and TRBJ1-1; D gene unclear. From germline, CDR1 is SGHNT and CDR2 YENEEA. The CDR3 spans 13 residues. Between the trimmed V and J ends, which lost 2 bases and 2 bases, there was a span of 6 bases. The CDR3 DNA is TGTGCCAGCAGCTTATTCGTAAACACTGAAGCTTTCTTT. It is translated as CASSLFVNTEAFF.